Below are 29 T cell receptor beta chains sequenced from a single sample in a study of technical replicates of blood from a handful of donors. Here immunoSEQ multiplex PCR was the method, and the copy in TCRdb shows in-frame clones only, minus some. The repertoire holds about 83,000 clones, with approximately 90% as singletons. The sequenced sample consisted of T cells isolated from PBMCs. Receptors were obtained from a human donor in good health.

Written as DNA, the CDR3 is TGTGCCAGCAGTTACTCGATGAGGAACACTGAAGCTTTCTTT. This codes for CASSYSMRNTEAFF. V and J are TRBV6-5 and TRBJ1-1; D call uncertain. Germline CDR1 and CDR2: MNHEY and SVGAGI. V was clipped by 0 bases and J by 1 base, with 6 bases between them. CDR3 size: 14 residues.

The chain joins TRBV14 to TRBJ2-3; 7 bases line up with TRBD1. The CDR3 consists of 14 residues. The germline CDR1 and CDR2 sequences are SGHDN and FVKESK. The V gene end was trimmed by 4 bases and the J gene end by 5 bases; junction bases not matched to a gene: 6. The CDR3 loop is CASSRDRVRDTQYF. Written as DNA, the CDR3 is TGTGCCAGCAGCCGCGACAGGGTGAGAGATACGCAGTATTTT.

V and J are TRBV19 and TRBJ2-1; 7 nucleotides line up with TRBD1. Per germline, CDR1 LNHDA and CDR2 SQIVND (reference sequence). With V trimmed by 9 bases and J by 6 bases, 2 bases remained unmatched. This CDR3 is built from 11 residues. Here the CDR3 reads CASYRGNEQFF. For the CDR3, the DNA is TGTGCCAGCTACAGGGGCAATGAGCAGTTCTTC. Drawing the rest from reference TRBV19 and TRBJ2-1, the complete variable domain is DGGITQSPKYLFRKEGQNVTLSCEQNLNHDAMYWYRQDPGQGLRLIYYSQIVNDFQKGDIAEGYSVSREKKESFPLTVTSAQKNPTAFYLCASYRGNEQFFGPGTRLTVL.

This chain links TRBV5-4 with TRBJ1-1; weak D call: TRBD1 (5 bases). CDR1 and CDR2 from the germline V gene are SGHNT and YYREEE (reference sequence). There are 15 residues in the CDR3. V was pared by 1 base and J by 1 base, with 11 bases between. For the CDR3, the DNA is TGTGCCAGCAGCTTGTGGAAAGGGGCGAACACTGAAGCTTTCTTT. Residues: CASSLWKGANTEAFF.

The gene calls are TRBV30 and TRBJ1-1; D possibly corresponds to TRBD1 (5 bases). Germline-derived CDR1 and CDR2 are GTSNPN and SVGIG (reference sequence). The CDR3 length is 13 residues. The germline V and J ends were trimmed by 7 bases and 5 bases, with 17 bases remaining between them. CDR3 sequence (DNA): TGTGCCTCTTTGGCGGGGCTAGGGACTGAAGCTTTCTTT. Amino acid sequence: CASLAGLGTEAFF.

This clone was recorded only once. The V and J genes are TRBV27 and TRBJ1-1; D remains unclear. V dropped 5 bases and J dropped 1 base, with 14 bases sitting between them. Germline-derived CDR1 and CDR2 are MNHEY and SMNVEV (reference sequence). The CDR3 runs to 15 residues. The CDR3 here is CASSHQQPSNTEAFF. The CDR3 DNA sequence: TGTGCCAGCAGTCATCAACAGCCCTCGAACACTGAAGCTTTCTTT.

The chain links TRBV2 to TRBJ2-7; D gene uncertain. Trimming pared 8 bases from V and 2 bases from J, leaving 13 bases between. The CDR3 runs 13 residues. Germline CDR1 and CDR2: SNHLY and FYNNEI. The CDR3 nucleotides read TGTGCCAGCCGCTATAGAGCCGCCTACGAGCAGTACTTC. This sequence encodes CASRYRAAYEQYF.

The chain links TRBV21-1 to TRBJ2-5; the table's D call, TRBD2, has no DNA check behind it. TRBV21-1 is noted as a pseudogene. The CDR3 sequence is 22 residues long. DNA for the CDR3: TGTGCCAGCAGCAATCCTCGGGGGGTGGGGCCGGAATCACCCTTCAGTGAAGAGACCCAGTACTTC. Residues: CASSNPRGVGPESPFSEETQYF.

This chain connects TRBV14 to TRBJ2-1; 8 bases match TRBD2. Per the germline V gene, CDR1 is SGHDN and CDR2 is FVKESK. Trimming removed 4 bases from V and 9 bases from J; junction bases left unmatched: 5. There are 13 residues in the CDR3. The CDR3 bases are TGTGCCAGCAGCCTCGCGGGGGGCACTGAGCAGTTCTTC. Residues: CASSLAGGTEQFF.

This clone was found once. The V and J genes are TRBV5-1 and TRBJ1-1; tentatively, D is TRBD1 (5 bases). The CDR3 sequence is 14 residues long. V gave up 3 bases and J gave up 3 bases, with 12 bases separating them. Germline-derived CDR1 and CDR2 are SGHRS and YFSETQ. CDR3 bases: TGCGCCAGCAGCTACACACCGGGGGACACTGAAGCTTTCTTT. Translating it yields CASSYTPGDTEAFF.

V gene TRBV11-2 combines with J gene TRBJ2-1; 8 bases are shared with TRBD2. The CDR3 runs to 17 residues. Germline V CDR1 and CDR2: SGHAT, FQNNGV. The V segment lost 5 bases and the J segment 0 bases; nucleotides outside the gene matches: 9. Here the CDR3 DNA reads TGTGCCAGCAGCCTGCCGGGACTAGAGAGCTCCTACAATGAGCAGTTCTTC. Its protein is CASSLPGLESSYNEQFF.

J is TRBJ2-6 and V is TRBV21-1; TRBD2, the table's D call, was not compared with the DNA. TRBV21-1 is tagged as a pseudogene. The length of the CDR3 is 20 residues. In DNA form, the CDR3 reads TGTGCCAGCAGCCCCCCATGCGGGAACTCAGGAGTCTCTGGGGCCAACGTCCTGACTTTC. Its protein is CASSPPCGNSGVSGANVLTF.

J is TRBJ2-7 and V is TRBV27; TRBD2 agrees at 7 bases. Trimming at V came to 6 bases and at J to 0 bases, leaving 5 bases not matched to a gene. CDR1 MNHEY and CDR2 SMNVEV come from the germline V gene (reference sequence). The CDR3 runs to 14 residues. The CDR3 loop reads CASSSERDSYEQYF. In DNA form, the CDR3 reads TGTGCCAGCAGCTCGGAGCGGGACTCCTACGAGCAGTACTTC.

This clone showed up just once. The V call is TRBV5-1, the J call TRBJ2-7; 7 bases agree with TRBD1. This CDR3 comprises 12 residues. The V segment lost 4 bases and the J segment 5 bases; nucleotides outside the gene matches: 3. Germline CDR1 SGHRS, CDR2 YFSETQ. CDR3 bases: TGCGCCAGCAGCATAACAGGGGACGAGCAGTACTTC. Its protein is CASSITGDEQYF. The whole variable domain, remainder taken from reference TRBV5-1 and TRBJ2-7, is KAGVTQTPRYLIKTRGQQVTLSCSPISGHRSVSWYQQTPGQGLQFLFEYFSETQRNKGNFPGRFSGRQFSNSRSEMNVSTLELGDSALYLCASSITGDEQYFGPGTRLTVT.

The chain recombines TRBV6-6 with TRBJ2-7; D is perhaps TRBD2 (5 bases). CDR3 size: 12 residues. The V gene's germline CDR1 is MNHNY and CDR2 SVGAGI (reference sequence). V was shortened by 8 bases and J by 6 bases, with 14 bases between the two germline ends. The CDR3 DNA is TGTGCCAGCGGCGGACTCGCCTTCGAGCAGTACTTC. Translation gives CASGGLAFEQYF.

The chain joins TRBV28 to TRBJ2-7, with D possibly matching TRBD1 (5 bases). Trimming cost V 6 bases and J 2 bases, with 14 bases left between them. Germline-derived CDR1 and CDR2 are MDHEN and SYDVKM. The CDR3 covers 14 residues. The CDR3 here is CASRATTGAYEQYF. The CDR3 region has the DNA TGTGCCAGCAGAGCAACAACAGGAGCCTACGAGCAGTACTTC.

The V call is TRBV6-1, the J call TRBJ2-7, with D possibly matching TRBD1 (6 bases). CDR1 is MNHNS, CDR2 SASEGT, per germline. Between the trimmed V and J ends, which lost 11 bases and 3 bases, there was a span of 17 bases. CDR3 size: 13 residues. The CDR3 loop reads CALDLQGGYEQYF. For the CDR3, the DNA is TGTGCCCTCGACTTACAGGGTGGCTACGAGCAGTACTTC.

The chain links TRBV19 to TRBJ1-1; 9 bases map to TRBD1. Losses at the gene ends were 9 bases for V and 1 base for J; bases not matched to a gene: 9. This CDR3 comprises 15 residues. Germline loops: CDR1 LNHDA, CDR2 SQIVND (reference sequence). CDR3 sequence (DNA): TGTGCCAGCCAGACTACAGGGGGCCGGAACACTGAAGCTTTCTTT. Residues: CASQTTGGRNTEAFF. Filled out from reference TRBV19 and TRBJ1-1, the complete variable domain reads DGGITQSPKYLFRKEGQNVTLSCEQNLNHDAMYWYRQDPGQGLRLIYYSQIVNDFQKGDIAEGYSVSREKKESFPLTVTSAQKNPTAFYLCASQTTGGRNTEAFFGQGTRLTVV.

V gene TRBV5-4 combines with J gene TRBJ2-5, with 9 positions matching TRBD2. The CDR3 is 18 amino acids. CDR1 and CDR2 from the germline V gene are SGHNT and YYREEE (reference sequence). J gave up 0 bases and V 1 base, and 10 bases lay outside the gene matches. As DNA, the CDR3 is TGTGCCAGCAGCTTGACGGTTTTAGCGGGGGCCAACCAAGAGACCCAGTACTTC. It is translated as CASSLTVLAGANQETQYF.

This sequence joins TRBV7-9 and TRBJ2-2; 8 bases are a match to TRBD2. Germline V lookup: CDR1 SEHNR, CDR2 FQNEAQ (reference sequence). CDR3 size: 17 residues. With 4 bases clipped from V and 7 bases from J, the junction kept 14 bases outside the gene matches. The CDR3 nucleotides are TGTGCCAGCAGCTCCCAGCCGGGACTAGGAACTAGCGGGGAGCTGTTTTTT. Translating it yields CASSSQPGLGTSGELFF.

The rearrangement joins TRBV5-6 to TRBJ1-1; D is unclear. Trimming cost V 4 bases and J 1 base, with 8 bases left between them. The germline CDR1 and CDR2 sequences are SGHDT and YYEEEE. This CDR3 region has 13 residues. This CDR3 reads CASSEEGNTEAFF. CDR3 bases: TGTGCCAGCAGCGAAGAGGGGAACACTGAAGCTTTCTTT.

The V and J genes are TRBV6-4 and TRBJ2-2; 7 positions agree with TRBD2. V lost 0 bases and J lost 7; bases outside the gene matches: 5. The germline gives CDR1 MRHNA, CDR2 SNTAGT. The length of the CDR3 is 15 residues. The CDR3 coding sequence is TGTGCCAGCAGTGACTCCGGTCGGGGGGACGGGGAGCTGTTTTTT. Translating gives CASSDSGRGDGELFF.

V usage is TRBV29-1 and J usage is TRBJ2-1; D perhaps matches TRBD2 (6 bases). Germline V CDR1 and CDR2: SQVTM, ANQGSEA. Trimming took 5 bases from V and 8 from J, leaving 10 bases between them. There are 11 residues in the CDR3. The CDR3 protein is CSVSPSDEQFF. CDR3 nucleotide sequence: TGCAGCGTTTCTCCTAGCGATGAGCAGTTCTTC.

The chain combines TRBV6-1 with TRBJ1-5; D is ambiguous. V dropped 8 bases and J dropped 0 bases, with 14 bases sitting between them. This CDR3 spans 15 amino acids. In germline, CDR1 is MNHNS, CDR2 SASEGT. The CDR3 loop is CASLADVYSNQPQHF. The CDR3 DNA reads TGTGCCAGCCTAGCAGACGTCTATAGCAATCAGCCCCAGCATTTT.

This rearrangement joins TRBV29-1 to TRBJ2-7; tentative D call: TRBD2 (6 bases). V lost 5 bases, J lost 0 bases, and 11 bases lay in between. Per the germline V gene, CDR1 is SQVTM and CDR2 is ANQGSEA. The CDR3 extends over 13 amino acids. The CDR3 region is CSVSDGSSYEQYF. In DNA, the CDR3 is TGCAGCGTTTCAGACGGGAGCTCCTACGAGCAGTACTTC.

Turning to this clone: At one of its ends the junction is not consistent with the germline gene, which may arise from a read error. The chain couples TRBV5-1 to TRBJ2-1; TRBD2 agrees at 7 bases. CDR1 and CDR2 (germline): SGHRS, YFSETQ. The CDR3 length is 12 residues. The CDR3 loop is CASSLDFGLGVF. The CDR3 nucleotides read TGCGCCAGCAGCTTGGATTTCGGACTAGGGGTCTTC. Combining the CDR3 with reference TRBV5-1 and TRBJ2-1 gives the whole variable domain KAGVTQTPRYLIKTRGQQVTLSCSPISGHRSVSWYQQTPGQGLQFLFEYFSETQRNKGNFPGRFSGRQFSNSRSEMNVSTLELGDSALYLCASSLDFGLGVFGPGTRLTVL.

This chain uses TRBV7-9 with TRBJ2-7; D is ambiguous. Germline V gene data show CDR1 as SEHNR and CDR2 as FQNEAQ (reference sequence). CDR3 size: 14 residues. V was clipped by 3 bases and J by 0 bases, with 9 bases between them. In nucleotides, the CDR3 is TGTGCCAGCAGCTTCGACAAACGCTCCTACGAGCAGTACTTC. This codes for CASSFDKRSYEQYF. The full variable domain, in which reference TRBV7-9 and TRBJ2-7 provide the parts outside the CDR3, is DTGVSQNPRHKITKRGQNVTFRCDPISEHNRLYWYRQTLGQGPEFLTYFQNEAQLEKSRLLSDRFSAERPKGSFSTLEIQRTEQGDSAMYLCASSFDKRSYEQYFGPGTRLTVT.

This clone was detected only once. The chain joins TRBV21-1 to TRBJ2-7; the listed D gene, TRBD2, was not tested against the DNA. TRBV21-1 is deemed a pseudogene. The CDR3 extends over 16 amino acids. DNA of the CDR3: TGTGCCAGCAGCAAAGGGGCCTCTAGCGACTCCTACGAGCAGTACTTC. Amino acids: CASSKGASSDSYEQYF.

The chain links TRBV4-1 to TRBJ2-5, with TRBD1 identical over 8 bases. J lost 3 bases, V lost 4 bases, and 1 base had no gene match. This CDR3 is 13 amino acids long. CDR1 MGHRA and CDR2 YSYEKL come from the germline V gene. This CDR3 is CASSPTGEETQYF. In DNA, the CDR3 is TGCGCCAGCAGCCCGACAGGGGAAGAGACCCAGTACTTC.